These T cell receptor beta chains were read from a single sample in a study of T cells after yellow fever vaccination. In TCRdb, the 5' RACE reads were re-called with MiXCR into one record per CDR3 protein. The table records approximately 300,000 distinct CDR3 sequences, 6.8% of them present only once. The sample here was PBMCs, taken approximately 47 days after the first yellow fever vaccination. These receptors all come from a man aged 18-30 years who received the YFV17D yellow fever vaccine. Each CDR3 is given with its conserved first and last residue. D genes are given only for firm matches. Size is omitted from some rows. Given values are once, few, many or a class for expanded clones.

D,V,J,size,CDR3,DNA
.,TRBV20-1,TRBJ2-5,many,CSARDQSIF,TGCAGTGCTAGAGATCAGTCGATCTTC
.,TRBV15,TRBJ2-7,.,CATSKDRTDYEQYF,TGTGCCACCAGCAAAGACCGGACAGACTACGAGCAGTACTTC
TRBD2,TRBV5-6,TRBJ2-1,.,CASSRLARRYNEQFF,TGTGCCAGCAGTCGACTAGCGCGTCGCTACAATGAGCAGTTCTTC
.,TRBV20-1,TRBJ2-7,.,CSATRDATYTSQYF,TGCAGTGCAACACGGGACGCTACCTACACTTCGCAGTACTTC
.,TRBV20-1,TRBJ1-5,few,CSAGSTQPQHF,TGCAGTGCCGGTTCTACCCAGCCCCAGCATTTT
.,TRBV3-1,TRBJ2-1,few,CASSPGERAQFF,TGTGCCAGCAGCCCAGGCGAGAGGGCGCAGTTCTTC
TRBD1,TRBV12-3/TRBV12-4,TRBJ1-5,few,CASSLGTGTLLNQPQHF,TGTGCCAGCAGCCTCGGGACAGGGACGCTACTAAATCAGCCCCAGCATTTT
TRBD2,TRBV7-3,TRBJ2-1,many,CASSLGSGGSNEQFF,TGTGCCAGCAGCTTAGGTAGCGGGGGGTCCAATGAGCAGTTCTTC
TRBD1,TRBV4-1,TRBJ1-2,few,CASSRPGQGVGYTF,TGCGCCAGCAGCCGTCCGGGACAGGGGGTCGGCTACACCTTC
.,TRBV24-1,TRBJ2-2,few,CATSDAGLNTGELFF,TGTGCCACCAGTGATGCGGGACTTAACACCGGGGAGCTGTTTTTT
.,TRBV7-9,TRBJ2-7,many,CASTPRGRLYEQYF,TGTGCCAGCACCCCAAGGGGACGGCTCTACGAGCAGTACTTC
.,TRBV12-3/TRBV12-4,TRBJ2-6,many,CASSKTNSGANVLTF,TGTGCCAGCAGCAAGACCAACTCCGGGGCCAACGTCCTGACTTTC
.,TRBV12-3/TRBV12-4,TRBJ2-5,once,CASGGIFQETQYF,TGTGCCAGCGGGGGGATTTTCCAAGAGACCCAGTACTTC
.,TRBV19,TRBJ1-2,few,CASFFFGTPYYGYTF,TGTGCCAGCTTCTTCTTTGGGACTCCCTACTATGGCTACACCTTC
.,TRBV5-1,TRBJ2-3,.,CASSLLDTSPTDTQYF,TGCGCCAGCAGCTTGCTAGACACCAGCCCCACAGATACGCAGTATTTT
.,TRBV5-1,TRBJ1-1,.,CASSLVGVTLNTEAFF,TGCGCCAGCAGCTTGGTTGGAGTCACCTTGAACACTGAAGCTTTCTTT
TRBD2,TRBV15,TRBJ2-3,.,CATSRGLELVTDTQYF,TGTGCCACCAGCAGGGGACTAGAGCTGGTCACGGATACGCAGTATTTT
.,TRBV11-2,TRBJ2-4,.,CASSLKDGKNIQYF,TGTGCCAGCAGCTTAAAGGACGGTAAAAACATTCAGTACTTC
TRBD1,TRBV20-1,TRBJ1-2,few,CSARDRGPDGYTF,TGCAGTGCTAGGGACAGGGGGCCGGATGGCTACACCTTC
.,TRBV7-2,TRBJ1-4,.,CASSLPLSANEKLFF,TGTGCCAGCAGCTTACCCCTTTCAGCTAATGAAAAACTGTTTTTT
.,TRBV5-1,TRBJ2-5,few,CASTLEGETQYF,TGCGCCAGCACCCTTGAGGGAGAGACCCAGTACTTC
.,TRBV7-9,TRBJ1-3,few,CASSLVGIPGNTIYF,TGTGCCAGCAGCTTAGTTGGGATCCCTGGAAACACCATATATTTT
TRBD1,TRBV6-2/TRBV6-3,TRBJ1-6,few,CASRVDREWHSPLHF,TGTGCCAGCAGAGTGGACAGGGAATGGCATTCACCCCTCCACTTT
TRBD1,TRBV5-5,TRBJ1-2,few,CASSLAAGTGYKYTF,TGTGCCAGCAGCTTGGCCGCTGGGACAGGGTACAAGTACACCTTC
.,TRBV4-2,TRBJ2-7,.,CASSHPRGSYEQYF,TGTGCCAGCAGCCACCCCAGGGGCTCCTACGAGCAGTACTTC
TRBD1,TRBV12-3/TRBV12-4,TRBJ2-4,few,CASSYGQGGPKNIQYF,TGTGCCAGCAGTTACGGACAGGGTGGTCCCAAAAACATTCAGTACTTC
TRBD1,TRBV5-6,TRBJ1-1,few,CASSWDRLNTEAFF,TGTGCCAGCAGCTGGGACAGATTGAACACTGAAGCTTTCTTT
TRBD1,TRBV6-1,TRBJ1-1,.,CASRADRAGTEAFF,TGTGCCAGCAGGGCAGACAGGGCCGGCACTGAAGCTTTCTTT
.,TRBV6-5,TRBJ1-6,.,CASSYSVDSSGSSPLHF,TGTGCCAGCAGTTACTCCGTGGACAGCAGTGGGAGTTCACCCCTCCACTTT
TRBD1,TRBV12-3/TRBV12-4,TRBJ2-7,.,CASSQTGGEQYF,TGTGCCAGCAGTCAGACAGGGGGAGAGCAGTACTTC
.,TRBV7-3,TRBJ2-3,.,CASSSRSSDTQYF,TGTGCCAGCAGCTCCCGTTCATCGGATACGCAGTATTTT
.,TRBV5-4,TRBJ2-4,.,CASTLRGWAGIAKNIQYF,TGTGCCAGCACCCTCCGGGGTTGGGCGGGAATAGCCAAAAACATTCAGTACTTC
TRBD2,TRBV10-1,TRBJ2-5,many,CASSESAGGLALETQYF,TGCGCCAGCAGTGAGTCGGCGGGGGGACTAGCGTTAGAGACCCAGTACTTC
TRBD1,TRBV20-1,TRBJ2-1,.,CSARAGGWYNEQFF,TGCAGTGCTAGGGCAGGGGGCTGGTACAATGAGCAGTTCTTC
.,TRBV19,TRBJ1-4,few,CASRDPGSVNEKLFF,TGTGCCAGTAGGGATCCGGGTTCCGTTAACGAAAAACTGTTTTTT
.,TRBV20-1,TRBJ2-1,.,CSASQLAGLYNEQFF,TGCAGTGCTTCCCAGCTGGCGGGGCTGTACAATGAGCAGTTCTTC
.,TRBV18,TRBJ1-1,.,CASSPNGGGPVMNTEAFF,TGTGCCAGCTCACCAAATGGGGGGGGGCCCGTGATGAACACTGAAGCTTTCTTT
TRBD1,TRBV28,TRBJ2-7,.,CASRPGTGLYEQYF,TGTGCCAGCAGACCCGGGACAGGGTTGTACGAGCAGTACTTC
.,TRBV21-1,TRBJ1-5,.,CASSKDRSGCGQPQHF,TGTGCCAGCAGCAAAGATCGAAGTGGCTGCGGTCAGCCCCAGCATTTT
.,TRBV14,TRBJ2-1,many,CASSQVLGTEQFF,TGTGCCAGCAGCCAGGTCCTAGGGACAGAGCAGTTCTTC
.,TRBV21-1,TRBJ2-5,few,CASSKDWAREAQETQYF,TGTGCCAGCAGCAAAGATTGGGCCAGGGAAGCGCAAGAGACCCAGTACTTC
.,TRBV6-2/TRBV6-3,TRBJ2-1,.,CASSAPGGPPLDNEQFF,TGTGCCAGCAGTGCTCCGGGCGGGCCCCCCTTGGATAATGAGCAGTTCTTC
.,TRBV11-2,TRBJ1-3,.,CASRDGRNSGNTIYF,TGTGCCAGCAGGGACGGGAGAAACTCTGGAAACACCATATATTTT
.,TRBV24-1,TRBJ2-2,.,CATSGVNTGELFF,TGTGCCACCAGTGGGGTAAACACCGGGGAGCTGTTTTTT